This TCR beta chain came from a study of cytomegalovirus exposure and HLA in healthy donors. At the level of the study: Early on, a data release was issued that held some 91 million unique TCRs from HLA-typed donors.

Germline V gene data show CDR1 as SGHDT and CDR2 as YYEEEE. Trimming cost V 4 bases and J 3 bases; bases outside gene matches: 7. This CDR3 is built from 14 residues. The study's findings and limits: With further analysis later on, most CMV-associated TCR beta chains appeared HLA-restricted.

PCR primers comprised 60 Vbeta and 13 Jbeta primers. Here immunoSEQ multiplex PCR was the method, and the copy in TCRdb shows in-frame clones only, minus some. Among 110,000 or so clones listed, just under 75% were seen once. This clone was seen only a few times. The target antigen is unknown. The donors were healthy bone marrow donors. The material sequenced was PBMCs. The TCR was taken from a human donor in good health. This rearrangement joins TRBV5-6 to TRBJ2-7, with 7 bases lining up with TRBD1. CDR3 protein: CASSTTGWIYEQYF. Here the CDR3 DNA reads TGTGCCAGCAGCACGACAGGGTGGATCTACGAGCAGTACTTC.